Presented here are 20 T cell receptor beta chains from one specimen sequenced in a study of blood T cell repertoires in COVID-19. Produced via immunoSEQ multiplex PCR; TCRdb's table is partial and in-frame only. This table has approximately 350,000 clones, 80% to 90% appearing once. Input material: PBMCs or T cells enriched from blood (not recorded which). All receptors derive from a man aged 18 to 29 who had recovered from COVID-19.

The chain recombines TRBV19 with TRBJ1-5; tentative D call: TRBD1 (5 bases). The CDR3 runs 14 residues. Germline CDR1 is LNHDA and CDR2 is SQIVND (reference sequence). Trimming removed 5 bases at V and 9 bases at J, with 17 bases between. CDR3 in DNA: TGTGCCAGTAGTTCCGACAGTTACCTAGGGCCCCAGCATTTT. It yields the protein CASSSDSYLGPQHF.

The chain carries TRBV19 and TRBJ2-3; 9 positions agree with TRBD2. The germline V gene encodes CDR1 LNHDA and CDR2 SQIVND (reference sequence). The CDR3 is 18 residues long. V shed 3 bases, J shed 1 base, and the junction held 11 bases outside the gene matches. The CDR3 region has the DNA TGTGCCAGTAGTATTATGATGTCGCGGACTAGCGGCACAGATACGCAGTATTTT. Its protein is CASSIMMSRTSGTDTQYF.

The chain employs TRBV18 and TRBJ2-7, with D possibly TRBD1 on 5 matching bases. The length of the CDR3 is 15 residues. The ends were cut back, 2 bases at V and 3 bases at J, with 14 bases in the middle. Germline V gene lookup returns CDR1 KGHSH and CDR2 LQKENI. Here the CDR3 reads CASSPKTPQDYEQYF. Written as DNA, the CDR3 is TGTGCCAGCTCACCAAAAACCCCACAGGACTACGAGCAGTACTTC.

The chain couples TRBV9 to TRBJ2-5; D is possibly TRBD1 (5 bases). Per the germline V gene, CDR1 is SGDLS and CDR2 is YYNGEE. V was pared by 0 bases and J by 1 base, with 10 bases between. The CDR3 totals 15 residues. For the CDR3, the DNA is TGTGCCAGCAGCGTAGTCCAGGGTGGCCAAGAGACCCAGTACTTC. This translates into CASSVVQGGQETQYF.

This rearrangement joins TRBV10-3 to TRBJ1-1, with TRBD1 identical over 7 bases. V lost 7 bases and J lost 9; bases outside the gene matches: 8. The CDR3 extends over 12 amino acids. The germline CDR1 and CDR2 sequences are ENHRY and SYGVKD. As DNA, the CDR3 is TGTGCCATCAAGGGGGCGGTCGGGAAAGCTTTCTTT. This encodes CAIKGAVGKAFF.

CDR3: CASSPRREGANVLTF. The CDR3 DNA reads TGTGCCAGCTCACCACGCAGGGAAGGGGCCAACGTCCTGACTTTC. V is TRBV18 and J is TRBJ2-6; perhaps TRBD1 as D (5 bases). Trimming removed 1 base at V and 4 bases at J, with 8 bases between. Germline CDR1 is KGHSH and CDR2 is LQKENI. The CDR3 extends over 15 amino acids.

The rearrangement uses TRBV19 and TRBJ1-1, with 7 bases identical to TRBD1. J gave up 2 bases and V 6 bases, and 6 bases lay outside the gene matches. The germline gives CDR1 LNHDA, CDR2 SQIVND (reference sequence). This CDR3 has 14 residues. As DNA, the CDR3 is TGTGCCAGTAGACCGGACAGGATAAACACTGAAGCTTTCTTT. Its translation: CASRPDRINTEAFF.

The chain has TRBV28 and TRBJ2-7, with TRBD2 identical over 8 bases. Trimming removed 4 bases from V and 0 bases from J; junction bases left unmatched: 5. CDR3 length: 15 amino acids. Germline V gene data show CDR1 as MDHEN and CDR2 as SYDVKM. The CDR3 spells CASSSTSGLSYEQYF. The DNA for the CDR3 is TGTGCCAGCAGTTCTACTAGCGGACTCTCCTACGAGCAGTACTTC. The variable domain in full, with the rest retrieved from reference TRBV28 and TRBJ2-7, is DVKVTQSSRYLVKRTGEKVFLECVQDMDHENMFWYRQDPGLGLRLIYFSYDVKMKEKGDIPEGYSVSREKKERFSLILESASTNQTSMYLCASSSTSGLSYEQYFGPGTRLTVT.

The chain links TRBV15 to TRBJ1-1; D not certain. V lost 0 bases and J 1 base, leaving 9 bases between the germline ends. The CDR3 has 15 residues. Germline CDR1 is LNHNV and CDR2 is YYDKDF (reference sequence). In DNA, the CDR3 is TGTGCCACCAGCAGAGAAGGGAGGGAGAACACTGAAGCTTTCTTT. Its protein product is CATSREGRENTEAFF.

The chain uses TRBV5-6 and TRBJ1-2; 7 nucleotides line up with TRBD1. Germline trimming cut 5 bases from V and 5 bases from J; bases unmatched to any gene: 9. The CDR3 totals 14 residues. CDR1 is SGHDT, CDR2 YYEEEE, per germline. The CDR3 is CASRTRQGGYGYTF. CDR3 in DNA: TGTGCCAGCAGGACCAGACAGGGAGGATATGGCTACACCTTC.

The table lists this clone with a count of one. The chain has TRBV5-1 and TRBJ2-1; the match to TRBD2 covers 8 bases. The CDR3 has 16 amino acids. The trim removed 0 bases at V and 2 bases at J, leaving 4 bases unmatched. Looked up from germline, CDR1 is SGHRS and CDR2 is YFSETQ. CDR3 residues: CASSLDGSGTYNEQFF. CDR3 coding DNA: TGCGCCAGCAGCTTGGATGGTAGCGGGACCTACAATGAGCAGTTCTTC.

The CDR3 sequence: CASSTRVAGGKDTQYF. DNA for the CDR3: TGTGCCAGCAGCACGCGAGTGGCGGGGGGTAAAGATACGCAGTATTTT. The chain joins TRBV3-1 (or the pseudogene TRBV3-2) to TRBJ2-3; 8 nucleotides agree with TRBD2. Unmatched junction bases numbered 12, after V lost 5 bases and J lost 5 bases. The CDR3 spans 16 residues. Germline CDR1 is LGHDT and CDR2 is YNNKEL (reference sequence).

V usage is TRBV2 and J usage is TRBJ1-6; the D is unclear. This CDR3 is built from 15 residues. V lost 10 bases, J lost 9 bases, and 22 bases lay in between. Germline CDR1 and CDR2: SNHLY and FYNNEI. The DNA of the CDR3 is TGTGCCACCGCTACAGAGTCGCGTAGTAGTTCACCCCTCCACTTT. The encoded protein is CATATESRSSSPLHF. Together with reference TRBV2 and TRBJ1-6, the CDR3 gives the full variable domain: EPEVTQTPSHQVTQMGQEVILRCVPISNHLYFYWYRQILGQKVEFLVSFYNNEISEKSEIFDDQFSVERPDGSNFTLKIRSTKLEDSAMYFCATATESRSSSPLHFGNGTRLTVT.

V gene TRBV7-9 combines with J gene TRBJ1-2; D remains ambiguous. Trimming left V 1 base short and J 4 bases short, with 10 bases between. This CDR3 is built from 14 residues. Germline CDR1 is SEHNR and CDR2 is FQNEAQ (reference sequence). CDR3 sequence (DNA): TGTGCCAGCAGCTTAGGAGTGCGGGGCTATGGCTACACCTTC. It codes for CASSLGVRGYGYTF.

Here the CDR3 reads CASSLGDRGTEAFF. DNA of the CDR3: TGTGCCAGCAGTTTGGGAGACAGGGGGACTGAAGCTTTCTTT. The gene calls are TRBV28 and TRBJ1-1; 9 bases map to TRBD1. Germline lookup yields CDR1 MDHEN and CDR2 SYDVKM. The CDR3 length is 14 residues. V lost 3 bases to trimming and J lost 5 bases; unmatched junction nucleotides: 4.

This chain connects TRBV7-9 to TRBJ2-2, with D possibly being TRBD1 (5 bases). Germline CDR1 is SEHNR and CDR2 is FQNEAQ (reference sequence). The CDR3 is 16 amino acids. Trimming removed 5 bases at V and 1 base at J, with 14 bases between. CDR3 DNA: TGTGCCAGCAGCCCCTTTTTGGGGCAGAACACCGGGGAGCTGTTTTTT. This sequence encodes CASSPFLGQNTGELFF.

This chain joins TRBV27 and TRBJ1-5; maybe TRBD1 (6 bases). Trimming shortened V by 5 bases and J by 0 bases, and 23 bases separated the two germline ends. The CDR3 contains 19 residues. Germline values: CDR1 MNHEY, CDR2 SMNVEV (reference sequence). The CDR3 sequence: CASSPNPMTGKNSNQPQHF. CDR3 DNA sequence: TGTGCCAGCAGTCCCAACCCGATGACAGGTAAGAATAGCAATCAGCCCCAGCATTTT.

V usage is TRBV7-2 and J usage is TRBJ2-7; D is possibly TRBD2 (6 bases). V was pared by 0 bases and J by 4 bases, with 7 bases between. The V gene's germline CDR1 is SGHTA and CDR2 FQGNSA. The CDR3 length is 13 residues. This chain's CDR3 is CASSLAGGYEQYF. In DNA form, the CDR3 reads TGTGCCAGCAGCTTAGCGGGGGGATACGAGCAGTACTTC.

V gene TRBV6-6 combines with J gene TRBJ1-2, with no clear D. The germline V gene has CDR1 MNHNY and CDR2 SVGAGI (reference sequence). V lost 7 bases, J lost 2 bases, and 17 bases lay in between. The CDR3 extends over 15 amino acids. The CDR3 loop reads CASTNGEAVNYGYTF. The CDR3 DNA is TGTGCCAGCACCAACGGGGAAGCGGTGAACTATGGCTACACCTTC.

The CDR3 DNA is TGTGCCAGCAGCGTAGGAGGGTTTTGGACTAATGAAAAACTGTTTTTT. It translates to CASSVGGFWTNEKLFF. The chain combines TRBV9 with TRBJ1-4, with no clear D. V gave up 0 bases and J gave up 2 bases, with 11 bases separating them. The CDR3 is made up of 16 amino acids. Germline lookup yields CDR1 SGDLS and CDR2 YYNGEE.